This T cell receptor beta chain stems from a study of blood T cell repertoires in COVID-19. In the source study's methods: Amplification of reference gene primers provided the estimated nucleated cell counts. Repertoires were generated with immunoSEQ multiplex PCR, while TCRdb's copy carries only in-frame clones and drops some. The V and J calls and the clone size are those of that table, but D and trimming were determined from the DNA. The sample records about 400,000 clones, roughly 91% being singletons. The germline V gene has CDR1 SGHNT and CDR2 YYREEE (reference sequence). CDR3 length equals 17 residues. J was trimmed by 0 bases and V by 4 bases; bases with no gene match: 8. This clone was counted a single time.

The V gene is TRBV5-4, the J gene TRBJ1-2, with 11 bases matching TRBD1. Input material: PBMCs or T cells enriched from blood (not recorded which). The TCR originated in a woman aged 25 to 39 who had recovered from COVID-19. The DNA for the CDR3 is TGTGCCAGCAGCAGGAGGACAGGGGGCGCGACTAACTATGGCTACACCTTC. Translating it yields CASSRRTGGATNYGYTF.